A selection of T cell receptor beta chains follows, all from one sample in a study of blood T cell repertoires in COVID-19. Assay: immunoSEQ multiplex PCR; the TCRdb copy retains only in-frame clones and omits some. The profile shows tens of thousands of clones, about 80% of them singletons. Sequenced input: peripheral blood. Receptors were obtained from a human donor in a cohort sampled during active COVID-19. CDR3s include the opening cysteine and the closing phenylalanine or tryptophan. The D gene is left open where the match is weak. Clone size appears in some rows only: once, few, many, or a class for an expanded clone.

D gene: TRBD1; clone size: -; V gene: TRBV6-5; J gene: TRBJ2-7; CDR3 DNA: TGTGCCAGCAGTTACAGGGGGCGTTTGGTCTACGAGCAGTACTTC; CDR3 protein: CASSYRGRLVYEQYF
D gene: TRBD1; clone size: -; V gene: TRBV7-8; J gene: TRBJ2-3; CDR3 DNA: TGTGCCAGCAGCCTCAGGGACAGGGGTAGCACAGATACGCAGTATTTT; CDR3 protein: CASSLRDRGSTDTQYF
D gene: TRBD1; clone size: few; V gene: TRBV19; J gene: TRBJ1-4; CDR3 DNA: TGTGCCAGTAGTCTCCGTCGGAGCAGGGGGGATGAAAAACTGTTTTTT; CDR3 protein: CASSLRRSRGDEKLFF
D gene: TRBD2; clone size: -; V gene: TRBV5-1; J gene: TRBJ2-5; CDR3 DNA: TGCGCCAGCAAGAACCTAGCGGGGTCACAAGAGACCCAGTACTTC; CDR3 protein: CASKNLAGSQETQYF
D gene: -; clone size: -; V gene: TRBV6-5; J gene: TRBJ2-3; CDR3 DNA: TGTGCCAGCAGCCCCACGGGGGGCAGGACAGATACGCAGTATTTT; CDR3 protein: CASSPTGGRTDTQYF
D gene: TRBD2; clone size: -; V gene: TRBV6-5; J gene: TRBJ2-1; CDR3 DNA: TGTGCCAGCAGAGGACTAGCGGGAGCATATGAGCAGTTCTTC; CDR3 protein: CASRGLAGAYEQFF
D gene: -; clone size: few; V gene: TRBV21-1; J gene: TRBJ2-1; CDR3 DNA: TGTGCCAGCAGCAAAGAAAAGGACGGGGGGACAGGATACAATGAGCAGTTCTTC; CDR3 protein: CASSKEKDGGTGYNEQFF
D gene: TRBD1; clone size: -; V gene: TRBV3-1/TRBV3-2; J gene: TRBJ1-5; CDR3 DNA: TGTGCCAGCAGCAGGGGGCTGGGCAATCAGCCCCAGCATTTT; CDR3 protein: CASSRGLGNQPQHF
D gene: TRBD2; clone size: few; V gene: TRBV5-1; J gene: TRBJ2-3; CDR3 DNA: TGCGCCAGCAGCTCGAAGGTACCGGGACTAGCCGACACAGATACGCAGTATTTT; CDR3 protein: CASSSKVPGLADTDTQYF
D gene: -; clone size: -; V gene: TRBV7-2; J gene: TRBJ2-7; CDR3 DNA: TGTGCCAGCAGCTTCACCAGGACATCAGCTTACGAGCAGTACTTC; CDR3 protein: CASSFTRTSAYEQYF
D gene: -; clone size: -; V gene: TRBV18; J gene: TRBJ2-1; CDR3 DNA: TGTGCCAGCTCACGAGCGGACTCCTACAATGAGCAGTTCTTC; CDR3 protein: CASSRADSYNEQFF
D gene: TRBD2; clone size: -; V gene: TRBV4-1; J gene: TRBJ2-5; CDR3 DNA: TGCGCCAGCAGCCCCGGGACTAGCGGGGGGCCCCTACAAGAGACCCAGTACTTC; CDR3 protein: CASSPGTSGGPLQETQYF
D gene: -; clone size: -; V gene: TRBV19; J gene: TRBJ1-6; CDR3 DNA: TGTGCCAGTAGTCAACGCCAGTATTCACCCCTCCACTTT; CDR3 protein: CASSQRQYSPLHF
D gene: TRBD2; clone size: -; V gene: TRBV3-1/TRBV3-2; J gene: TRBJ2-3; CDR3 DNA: TGTGCCAGCGGTCGGCGGGGGACCACAGATACGCAGTATTTT; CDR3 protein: CASGRRGTTDTQYF
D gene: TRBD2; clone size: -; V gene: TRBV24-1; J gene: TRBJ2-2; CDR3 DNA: TGTGCCACCAGTGACCTTGGGGGACTAGCGGGAGACACCGGGGAGCTGTTTTTT; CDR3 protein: CATSDLGGLAGDTGELFF
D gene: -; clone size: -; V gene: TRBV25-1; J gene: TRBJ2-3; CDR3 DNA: TGTGCCAGCACCGGGACAAACACAGATACGCAGTATTTT; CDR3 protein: CASTGTNTDTQYF
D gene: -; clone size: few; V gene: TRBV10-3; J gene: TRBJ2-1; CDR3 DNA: TGTGCCATCAGTGAACTCGGCTCCTACAATGAGCAGTTCTTC; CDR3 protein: CAISELGSYNEQFF